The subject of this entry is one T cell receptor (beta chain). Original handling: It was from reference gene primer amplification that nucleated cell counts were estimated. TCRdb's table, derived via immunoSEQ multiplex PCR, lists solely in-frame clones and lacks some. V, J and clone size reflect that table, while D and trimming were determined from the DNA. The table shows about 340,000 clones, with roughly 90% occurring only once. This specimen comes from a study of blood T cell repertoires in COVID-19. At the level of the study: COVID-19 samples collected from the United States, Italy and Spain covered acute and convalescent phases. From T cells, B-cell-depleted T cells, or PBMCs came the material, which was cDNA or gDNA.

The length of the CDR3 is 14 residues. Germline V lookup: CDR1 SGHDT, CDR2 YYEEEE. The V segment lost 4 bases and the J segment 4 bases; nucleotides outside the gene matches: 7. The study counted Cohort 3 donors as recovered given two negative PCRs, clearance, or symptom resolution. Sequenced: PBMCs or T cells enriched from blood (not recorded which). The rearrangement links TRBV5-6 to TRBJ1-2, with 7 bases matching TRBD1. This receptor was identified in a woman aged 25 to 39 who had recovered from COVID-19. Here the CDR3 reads CASSPKGAGYGYTF. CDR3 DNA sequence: TGTGCCAGCAGCCCGAAGGGGGCTGGCTATGGCTACACCTTC. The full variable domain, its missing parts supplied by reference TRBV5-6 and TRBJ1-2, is DAGVTQSPTHLIKTRGQQVTLRCSPKSGHDTVSWYQQALGQGPQFIFQYYEEEERQRGNFPDRFSGHQFPNYSSELNVNALLLGDSALYLCASSPKGAGYGYTFGSGTRLTVV.